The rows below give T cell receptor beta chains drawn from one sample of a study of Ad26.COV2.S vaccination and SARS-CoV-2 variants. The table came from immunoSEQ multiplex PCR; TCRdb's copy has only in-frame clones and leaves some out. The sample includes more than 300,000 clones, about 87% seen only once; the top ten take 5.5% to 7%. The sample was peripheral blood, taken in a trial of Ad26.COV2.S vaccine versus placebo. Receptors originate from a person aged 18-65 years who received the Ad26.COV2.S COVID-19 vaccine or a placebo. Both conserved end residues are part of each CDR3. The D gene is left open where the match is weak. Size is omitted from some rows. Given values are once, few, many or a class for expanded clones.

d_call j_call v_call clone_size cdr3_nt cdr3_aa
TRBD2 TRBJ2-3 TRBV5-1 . TGCGCCAGCAGCTTGGAGAGGCGGGGGACGGATACGCAGTATTTT CASSLERRGTDTQYF
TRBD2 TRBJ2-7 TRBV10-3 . TGTGCCATCAGATCGACTAGCGGAACCTACGAGCAGTACTTC CAIRSTSGTYEQYF
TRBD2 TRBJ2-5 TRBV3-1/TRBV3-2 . TGTGCCAGCAGCCCTCCCGAAGCGGGGCAAGAGACCCAGTACTTC CASSPPEAGQETQYF
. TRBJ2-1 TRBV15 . TGTGCCACCAGCAGTATCAGACAAACGAGCTCCTACAATGAGCAGTTCTTC CATSSIRQTSSYNEQFF
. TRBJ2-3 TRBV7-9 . TGTGCCAGCAGCTTAGTATCCGCTAGCACAGATACGCAGTATTTT CASSLVSASTDTQYF
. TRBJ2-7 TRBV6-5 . TGTGCCAGCAGAGGGGGACACCCCTACGAGCAGTACTTC CASRGGHPYEQYF
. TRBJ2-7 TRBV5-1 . TGCGCCAGCAGCTTGGAAGGGGTCACCTACGAGCAGTACTTC CASSLEGVTYEQYF
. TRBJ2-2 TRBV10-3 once TGTGCCATCAGTGAGTTAGCCTCACTAGTAAGGGCCGGGGAGCTGTTTTTT CAISELASLVRAGELFF
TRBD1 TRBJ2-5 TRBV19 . TGTGCCAGTAGTGATAACAGGGGTTTTTTCCAAGAGACCCAGTACTTC CASSDNRGFFQETQYF
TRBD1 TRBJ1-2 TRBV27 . TGTGCCAGCAGTCCAGGGACAGGGGGCAATATTTTTTATGGCTACACCTTC CASSPGTGGNIFYGYTF
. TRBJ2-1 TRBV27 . TGTGCCAGCAGTTTGGGGGGCTTCAATGAGCAGTTCTTC CASSLGGFNEQFF
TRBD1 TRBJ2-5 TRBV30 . TGTGCCTGGAGTACACCCGGGACAGACAAAGAGACCCAGTACTTC CAWSTPGTDKETQYF
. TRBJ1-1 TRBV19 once TGTGCCAGTAGTAATACCGTGACAGGCCGGCTAGCAGCTGAAGCTTTCTTT CASSNTVTGRLAAEAFF
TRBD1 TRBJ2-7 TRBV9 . TGTGCCAGCAGCGCGAGGGGACAGGGAGAGACAGAGCAGTACTTC CASSARGQGETEQYF
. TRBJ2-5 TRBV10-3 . TGTGCCATCAGTGAGTCGACCGAGACCCAGTACTTC CAISESTETQYF
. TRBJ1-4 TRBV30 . TGTGCCTGGAATCCCGGGGGCCTTAATGAAAAACTGTTTTTT CAWNPGGLNEKLFF
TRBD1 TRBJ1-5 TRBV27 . TGTGCCAGCAGCCAAGGACAGGGATCCTCTCAGCCCCAGCATTTT CASSQGQGSSQPQHF
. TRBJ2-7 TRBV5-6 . TGTGCCAGCAGGAACGACAGATTCCACGAGCAGTACTTC CASRNDRFHEQYF
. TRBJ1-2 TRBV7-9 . TGTGCCAGCGACGAGTCCCTTGGCTATGGCTACACCTTC CASDESLGYGYTF
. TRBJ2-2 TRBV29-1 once TGCAGCGCATACGGGACCCTGAACACCGGGGAGCTGTTTTTT CSAYGTLNTGELFF
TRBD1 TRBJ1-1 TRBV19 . TGTGCCAGTAGGCAGGACCAGACAGGGTACAGTGAAGCTTTCTTT CASRQDQTGYSEAFF
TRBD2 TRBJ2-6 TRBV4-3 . TGCGCCAGCAGCCAAGCTAGCGGCTCTGGGGCCAACGTCCTGACTTTC CASSQASGSGANVLTF
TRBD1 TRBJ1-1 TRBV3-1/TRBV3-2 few TGTGCCAGCAGCCTCAGGGGGGGGCAGACTGAAGCTTTCTTT CASSLRGGQTEAFF
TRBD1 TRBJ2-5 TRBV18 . TGTGCCAGCTCACCTGAGACAGGGGTAGAGACCCAGTACTTC CASSPETGVETQYF
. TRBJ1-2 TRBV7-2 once TGTGCCAGCAGCTTTCCCTCGGGACATTTTGATGGCTACACCTTC CASSFPSGHFDGYTF
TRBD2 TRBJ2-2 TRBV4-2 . TGTGCCAGCAGCCCCCTCGGGGTAGCGGGGAGTACCGGGGAGCTGTTTTTT CASSPLGVAGSTGELFF
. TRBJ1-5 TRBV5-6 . TGTGCCAGCAGCTTGGGTAGGGATAGGGATCCGCATTTT CASSLGRDRDPHF
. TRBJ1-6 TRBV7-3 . TGTGCCAGCAGCTTGGGGGTTCTTAGGAATTCACCCCTCCACTTT CASSLGVLRNSPLHF
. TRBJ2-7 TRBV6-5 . TGTGCCAGCAGTTATAACACCCCCTACGAGCAGTACTTC CASSYNTPYEQYF
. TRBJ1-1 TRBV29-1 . TGCAGCGTTATCCCTACAGGGATGTACACTGAAGCTTTCTTT CSVIPTGMYTEAFF
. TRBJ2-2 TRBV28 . TGTGCCACTGAGGACTCCCAGACCGGGGAGCTGTTTTTT CATEDSQTGELFF
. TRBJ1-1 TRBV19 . TGTGCCAGTTCCGGGACGGTGAACACTGAAGCTTTCTTT CASSGTVNTEAFF
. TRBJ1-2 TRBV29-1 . TGCAGCGTACAGGGTAACTATGGCTACACCTTC CSVQGNYGYTF
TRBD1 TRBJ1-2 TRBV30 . TGTGCCTGGAGCGCCCCAGGGGGGCGCAGCTATGGCTACACCTTC CAWSAPGGRSYGYTF
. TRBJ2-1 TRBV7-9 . TGTGCCAGCAGCTTAGAAGGGGGGCGTGAGCAGTTCTTC CASSLEGGREQFF
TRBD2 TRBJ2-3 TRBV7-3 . TGTGCCACCCAGCGGGCGGGAGTGCCAGATACGCAGTATTTT CATQRAGVPDTQYF
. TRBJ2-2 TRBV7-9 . TGTGCCAGCAGCTTAGGGGGCACCGGGGAGCTGTTTTTT CASSLGGTGELFF
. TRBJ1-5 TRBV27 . TGTGCCAGCAACCCCAGGGATAGCAATCAGCCCCAGCATTTT CASNPRDSNQPQHF
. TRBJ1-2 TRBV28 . TGTGCCAGCAGTTTCGGGAGGGTAAATGGCTACACCTTC CASSFGRVNGYTF
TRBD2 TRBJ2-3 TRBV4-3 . TGCGCCAGCAGCCAAGATCGATCGGCGGGACTAACAGATACGCAGTATTTT CASSQDRSAGLTDTQYF
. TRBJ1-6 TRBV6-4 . TGTGCCAGCAGTGATCGGCCAGGGAGCAATTCACCCCTCCACTTT CASSDRPGSNSPLHF
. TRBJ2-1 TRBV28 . TGTGCCAGCACCTATTCTAGCGTATACAATGAGCAGTTCTTC CASTYSSVYNEQFF
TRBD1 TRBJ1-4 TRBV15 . TGTGCCACCAGCAGAGATAGAGAGGGGGCTTATGAAAAACTGTTTTTT CATSRDREGAYEKLFF
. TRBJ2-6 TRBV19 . TGTGCCAGTAGCCCTGGGCCCTCTGGGGCCAACGTCCTGACTTTC CASSPGPSGANVLTF
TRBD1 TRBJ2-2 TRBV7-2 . TGTGCCAGCAGCACCCGACAGGGGGCGGGCACCGGGGAGCTGTTTTTT CASSTRQGAGTGELFF
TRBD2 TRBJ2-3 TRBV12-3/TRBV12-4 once TGTGCCAGCAAGCCGGGGGGATTAGATACGCAGTATTTT CASKPGGLDTQYF
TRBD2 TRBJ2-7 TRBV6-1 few TGTGCCAGCAGTGAAGGGGAGGGACTCAATCGGTACGAGCAGTACTTC CASSEGEGLNRYEQYF
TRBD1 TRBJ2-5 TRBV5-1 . TGCGCCAGCAGCCCCCAGGGGGCTTCTACCCAAGAGACCCAGTACTTC CASSPQGASTQETQYF
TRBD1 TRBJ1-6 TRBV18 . TGTGCCAGCTCAGTCACGGGACAGGGAATGTCAAATTCACCCCTCCACTTT CASSVTGQGMSNSPLHF
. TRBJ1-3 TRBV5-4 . TGTGCCAGCAGCTTGCAGGGACTCGAAAACTCTGGAAACACCATATATTTT CASSLQGLENSGNTIYF